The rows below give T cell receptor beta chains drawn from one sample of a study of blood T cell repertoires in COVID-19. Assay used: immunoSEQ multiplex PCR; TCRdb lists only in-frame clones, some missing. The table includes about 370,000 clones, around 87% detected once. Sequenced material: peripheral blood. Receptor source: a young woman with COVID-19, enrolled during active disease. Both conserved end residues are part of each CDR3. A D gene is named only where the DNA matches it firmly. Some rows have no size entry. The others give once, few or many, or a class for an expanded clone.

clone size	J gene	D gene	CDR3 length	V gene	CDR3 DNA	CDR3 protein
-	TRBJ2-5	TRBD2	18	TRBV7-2	TGTGCCAGCAGCTTAGTCAAACAAGCGGGAGGGCCAGGGGAGACCCAGTACTTC	CASSLVKQAGGPGETQYF
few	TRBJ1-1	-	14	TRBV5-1	TGCGCCAGCAGCTTGGGACAGCCGAACACTGAAGCTTTCTTT	CASSLGQPNTEAFF
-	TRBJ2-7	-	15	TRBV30	TGTGCCTGGAGTGGCGGCAGGGGCGACCTGAGGGAGCAGTACTTC	CAWSGGRGDLREQYF
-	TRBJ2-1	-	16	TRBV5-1	TGCGCCAGCAGCTTGTCGGAGGGGGCGCGCTACAATGAGCAGTTCTTC	CASSLSEGARYNEQFF
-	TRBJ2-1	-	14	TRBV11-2	TGTGCCAGCAGCTTAGTGGGGGGTTTGAATGAGCAGTTCTTC	CASSLVGGLNEQFF
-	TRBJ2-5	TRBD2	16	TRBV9	TGTGCCAGCAGCCCCCGGGGGGTAGCTGGGAGGGAGACCCAGTACTTC	CASSPRGVAGRETQYF
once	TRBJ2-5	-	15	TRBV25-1	TGTGCCAGCAGTGAAGTTGCTGAGGAGATTGAGACCCAGTACTTC	CASSEVAEEIETQYF
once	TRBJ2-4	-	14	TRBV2	TGTGCCAGCAGTGTTCGGCTGGGCCTGGGGCTGGGGTACTTC	CASSVRLGLGLGYF
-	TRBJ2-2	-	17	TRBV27	TGTGCCAGCAGTTTAATCGGGGGGCCATTGTACACCGGGGAGCTGTTTTTT	CASSLIGGPLYTGELFF
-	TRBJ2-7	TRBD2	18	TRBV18	TGTGCCAGCTCTCAGATCGGACTAGCGGGAGTGGGACCCTACGAGCAGTACTTC	CASSQIGLAGVGPYEQYF
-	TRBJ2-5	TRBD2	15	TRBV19	TGTGCCAGTAGTATCAGGCGGGGGTCCCAAGAGACCCAGTACTTC	CASSIRRGSQETQYF
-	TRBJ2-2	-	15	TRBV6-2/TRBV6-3	TGTGCCAGCAGTTTAGTGACAGTTTCTACCGGGGAGCTGTTTTTT	CASSLVTVSTGELFF
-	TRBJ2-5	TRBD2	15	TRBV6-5	TGTGCCAGCACCCCAGTGGCGGGAGGAGGAGAGACCCAGTACTTC	CASTPVAGGGETQYF
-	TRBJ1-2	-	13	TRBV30	TGTGCCTGGAGTGTACAGACAACCTATGGCTACACCTTC	CAWSVQTTYGYTF
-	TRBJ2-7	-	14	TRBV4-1	TGCGCCAGCAGCCAAGTTGGCAGCTCCTACGAGCAGTACTTC	CASSQVGSSYEQYF
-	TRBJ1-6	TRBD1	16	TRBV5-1	TGCGCCAGCAGCCCGGGACAGGGGGCAAATAATTCACCCCTCCACTTT	CASSPGQGANNSPLHF